This TCR beta chain was documented in a study of shared clonotypes between healthy human individuals. The CDR3 runs to 14 residues. Between the trimmed V and J ends, which lost 3 bases and 0 bases, there was a span of 5 bases. Per germline, CDR1 SGHTA and CDR2 FQGTGA. In regard to this clone: Its specificity is unknown.

The protocol was immunoSEQ multiplex PCR, while the TCRdb copy is restricted to in-frame clones and leaves out a portion. Among roughly 2,000,000 clones listed, 85% to 95% were seen once. Findings of the study overall: It was the non-shared clonotypes that had lower generation probabilities than clonotypes shared by all four donors. Sharing across four donors was highest in naive CD4 (roughly 5%) and lowest in memory CD8 (around 0.4%). Donors were few, which limited the genetic and exposure-history diversity represented.

The naive CD8 fraction comprised CD45RO-negative cells positively selected for CCR7 and excluded terminally differentiated effector memory CD45RA+ cells. Donors, healthy HIV-negative adults, lacked recent acute infections or vaccinations. The chain has TRBV7-3 and TRBJ2-2, with D uncertain. The TCR comes from a man aged 18 to 30 in good health. Some clones in this sample may be carry-over from other donors' samples. Sequenced input: naive CD8+ T cells from PBMCs. The CDR3 DNA follows: TGTGCCAGCAGCTTCCCTGCGAACACCGGGGAGCTGTTTTTT. Translation: CASSFPANTGELFF.